This TCR beta chain emerged from a study of T cell responses to AZD1222 COVID-19 vaccine. V lost 7 bases to trimming and J lost 6 bases; unmatched junction nucleotides: 12. Looked up from germline, CDR1 is LNHDA and CDR2 is SQIVND (reference sequence). CDR3 length: 15 amino acids. Whole-study findings and limits: Clonal diversity may have been underestimated in mostly white British donors. Distributed over spike, vaccine-associated CD4 TCRs predominated at 160-218 and 743-854. Nearly half of the spike-specific TCRs reportedly recognize variant regions that carry no mutations.

The table lists this clone with a few counts. Its antigen is unknown. Here immunoSEQ multiplex PCR was the method, and the copy in TCRdb shows in-frame clones only, minus some. The data hold 75,000 to 95,000 clones, with nearly 90% observed a single time. This sequence joins TRBV19 and TRBJ1-2; 9 nucleotides match TRBD1. The material sequenced was peripheral blood, taken on day 0 of MenACWY control vaccination. The TCR sequence derives from an adult in good health. CDR3 nucleotides: TGTGCCAGTACCGTGAACCTCGGGACAGGGAATGGCTACACCTTC. Residues: CASTVNLGTGNGYTF.